Shown below are 22 T cell receptor beta chains from a single sample sequenced in a study of Graves' ophthalmopathy and Graves' hyperthyroidism. For repertoire sequencing, the TCR beta CDR3 regions were amplified from RNA transcripts. The first round was an RT-PCR with HTBI primers, and the second round was a multiplex PCR. TCRdb independently ran MiXCR on the multiplex PCR reads; one entry per CDR3 protein. There are more than 1,000,000 distinct CDR3 sequences in the sample; 35% to 40% occur only once, and 11% lies in the top ten. The sequenced sample was peripheral blood or thyroid tissue (not recorded which). These receptors were collected from an adult man with Graves' hyperthyroidism.

CDR3 sequence reads: CSARTPRGTGELFF. CDR3 bases: TGCAGTGCGCGGACACCGCGGGGCACCGGGGAGCTGTTTTTT. V gene TRBV20-1 combines with J gene TRBJ2-2, with a weak D call TRBD2 (6 bases). Trimming stripped 6 bases from V and 4 bases from J, with 15 bases between. CDR1 is DFQATT and CDR2 is SNEGSKA in the germline V gene (reference sequence). CDR3 length: 14 amino acids.

This clonotype was counted at least ten times. This chain uses TRBV24-1 with TRBJ1-2; the match to TRBD1 covers 7 bases. The ends lost 10 bases at V and 6 bases at J; junction bases unmatched: 7. The CDR3 totals 12 residues. In germline, CDR1 is KGHDR, CDR2 SFDVKD. CDR3 region: CATSSGTDGYTF. CDR3 DNA sequence: TGTGCCACGTCCTCAGGGACAGATGGCTACACCTTC.

This clonotype was detected only a few times. The rearrangement joins TRBV6-5 to TRBJ1-5; D remains unclear. Germline V gene data show CDR1 as MNHEY and CDR2 as SVGAGI. Trimming shortened V by 2 bases and J by 3 bases, and 11 bases separated the two germline ends. CDR3 size: 15 residues. CDR3 bases: TGTGCCAGCAGTTACGATTGGGATAACAATCAGCCCCAGCATTTT. Translated, it gives CASSYDWDNNQPQHF.

As regards this clonotype: This could be a read error, since a much larger clone is one nucleotide away. The chain links TRBV7-1 to TRBJ2-7; D may be TRBD1 (5 bases). TRBV7-1 is annotated as an ORF whose role is uncertain. The CDR3 has 16 amino acids. The CDR3 DNA follows: TGTGCCAGCAGCTCAAGGTCAGGGATCCGCATCGGCGAGCAGCACTTC. Translated: CASSSRSGIRIGEQHF.

As for this clonotype: A read error may produce the germline difference seen at one junction end. The J gene is TRBJ1-4, the V gene TRBV5-1; 9 bases fit TRBD1. CDR1 SGHRS and CDR2 YFSETQ come from the germline V gene. There are 11 residues in the CDR3. Here the CDR3 reads CASSLDGQGMW. The CDR3 DNA reads as TGCGCCAGCAGCTTGGACGGACAGGGGATGTGG.

A note on this clonotype: A much larger clonotype is one base distant, so this may be a read error. The gene calls are TRBV5-6 and TRBJ1-1, with D perhaps matching TRBD1 (6 bases). CDR3 size: 14 residues. Germline lookup yields CDR1 SGHDT and CDR2 YYEEEE. The chain's CDR3 is CAGSLGGTPFWAFF. In DNA form, the CDR3 reads TGTGCCGGCAGCTTGGGAGGGACACCCTTTTGGGCTTTCTTT.

This clonotype was seen ten or more times. The chain carries TRBV24-1 and TRBJ2-7; possible D gene TRBD1, 5 bases. V gave up 1 base and J gave up 5 bases, with 5 bases separating them. Per germline, CDR1 KGHDR and CDR2 SFDVKD. This CDR3 has 12 amino acids. CDR3 sequence (DNA): TGTGCCACCAGTGATTTCAGGGACGAGCAGTACTTC. Translated: CATSDFRDEQYF.

This clonotype was observed at least ten times. The CDR3 nucleotides are TGTGCCAGCAGCAGGGGAGGGGGAAGGGAGTCCCAGCATTTT. This translates into CASSRGGGRESQHF. J is TRBJ1-5 and V is TRBV7-9, with a possible D match to TRBD1 (6 bases). The CDR3 has 14 residues. The V end was cut by 5 bases, the J end by 11 bases, with 19 bases between. Per the germline V gene, CDR1 is SEHNR and CDR2 is FQNEAQ (reference sequence).

This clonotype was counted only a few times. The chain couples TRBV7-2 to TRBJ1-3; TRBD1 is a possible D gene (6 bases). This CDR3 has 17 amino acids. Trimming left V 2 bases short and J 0 bases short, with 14 bases between. Germline CDR1 and CDR2: SGHTA and FQGNSA. The CDR3, as DNA: TGTGCCAGCAGCTTATTATCGGGGGGCAACTCTGGAAACACCATATATTTT. This encodes CASSLLSGGNSGNTIYF.

To note about this clonotype: The CDR3 does not close with the conserved phenylalanine or tryptophan, likely indicating a read error. V usage is TRBV4-3 and J usage is TRBJ2-5; 7 bases map to TRBD1. The CDR3 is 17 residues long. The germline gives CDR1 LGHNA, CDR2 YSLEER. V dropped 0 bases and J dropped 3; count of bases not matched to a gene: 10. CDR3 nucleotide sequence: TGCGCCAGCAGCCAAGAGTCCACAGGGGAGTGGGAAGAGACCCAGTACCTC. Translated: CASSQESTGEWEETQYL.

The chain links TRBV7-3 to TRBJ2-1; tentative D call: TRBD2 (6 bases). V lost 6 bases, J lost 3 bases, and 9 bases lay in between. The CDR3 loop spans 13 amino acids. Germline loops: CDR1 SGHTA, CDR2 FQGTGA. The CDR3 is CASRYGGYNEQFF. CDR3 nucleotide sequence: TGTGCCAGCAGGTACGGGGGCTACAATGAGCAGTTCTTC.

This clonotype appeared a few times. This chain joins TRBV28 and TRBJ1-1; 7 positions agree with TRBD1. The CDR3 sequence is 14 residues long. V trimming: 7 bases; J trimming: 0 bases; junction bases outside the gene matches: 5. Germline CDR1 MDHEN, CDR2 SYDVKM. CDR3 region: CASIEGALNTEAFF. DNA for the CDR3: TGTGCCAGCATTGAGGGGGCCTTGAACACTGAAGCTTTCTTT.

This clonotype was seen repeatedly, ten times or more. The J gene is TRBJ2-7, the V gene TRBV10-1, with unresolved D. The germline V and J ends were trimmed by 0 bases and 2 bases, with 11 bases remaining between them. Germline CDR1 and CDR2: WNHNN and SYGVQD (reference sequence). The length of the CDR3 is 15 residues. CDR3 in amino acids: CASSESPSGPYEQYF. The CDR3 DNA reads TGCGCCAGCAGTGAGTCACCCTCGGGCCCCTACGAGCAGTACTTC.

V usage is TRBV27 and J usage is TRBJ1-5; D is ambiguous. The CDR3 contains 13 residues. Trimming removed 5 bases at V and 9 bases at J, with 14 bases between. From germline, CDR1 is MNHEY and CDR2 SMNVEV (reference sequence). CDR3 DNA: TGTGCCAGCAGTCTCTCTCCGGGATCGCCCCAGCATTTT. Its protein is CASSLSPGSPQHF.

This rearrangement joins TRBV12-3 or TRBV12-4 to TRBJ2-3; a weak D match, TRBD2 (6 bases). There are 12 residues in the CDR3. The germline V and J ends were trimmed by 6 bases and 8 bases, with 12 bases remaining between them. CDR3 nucleotide sequence: TGTGCCAGCAGCCCACGGGAGTCTACGCAGTATTTT. Protein product: CASSPRESTQYF.

On this clonotype itself: Lacking the conserved final phenylalanine or tryptophan, this CDR3 likely reflects a read error. The V gene is TRBV5-4, the J gene TRBJ1-1; D is perhaps TRBD1 (6 bases). The germline CDR1 and CDR2 sequences are SGHNT and YYREEE (reference sequence). Trimming removed 3 bases from V and 2 bases from J, with 11 bases in between. The CDR3 has 14 amino acids. The CDR3 DNA reads as TGTGCCAGCAGCTCTAAGACAGGTAACACTGAAGCTTTCCTT. It translates to CASSSKTGNTEAFL.

The chain uses TRBV29-1 and TRBJ1-6, with D perhaps matching TRBD1 (6 bases). Looked up from germline, CDR1 is SQVTM and CDR2 is ANQGSEA. CDR3 length: 12 amino acids. Deletions cut 6 bases from V and 9 bases from J, with 12 bases between. In DNA form, the CDR3 reads TGCAGCGTGGAGGGGGGCGGTTCACCCCTCCACTTT. Protein: CSVEGGGSPLHF.

This clonotype appeared many times. The chain is built from TRBV20-1 and TRBJ2-7; 10 positions match TRBD1. The CDR3 is made up of 12 amino acids. The V gene end was trimmed by 8 bases and the J gene end by 6 bases; junction bases not matched to a gene: 7. CDR1 and CDR2 (germline): DFQATT, SNEGSKA (reference sequence). CDR3 DNA sequence: TGCAGTTCCGGGACAGGGGAGGGCGAGCAGTACTTC. Protein: CSSGTGEGEQYF.

This clonotype was seen more than once but under ten times. CDR3 DNA: TGTGCCAGCAGCTCAACCAACGGGACAGAAGAAAGCTACGAGCAGTACTTC. This codes for CASSSTNGTEESYEQYF. The chain uses TRBV11-2 and TRBJ2-7, with TRBD1 matching over 7 bases. The V segment lost 4 bases and the J segment 3 bases; nucleotides outside the gene matches: 15. Germline loops: CDR1 SGHAT, CDR2 FQNNGV. This CDR3 region has 17 residues.

The chain carries TRBV5-4 and TRBJ2-1, with 9 bases that match TRBD1. The CDR3 has 15 amino acids. J gave up 2 bases and V 4 bases, and 4 bases lay outside the gene matches. CDR1 is SGHNT, CDR2 YYREEE, per germline (reference sequence). CDR3 sequence (DNA): TGTGCCAGCAGCCCCGACAGGGGGACCTACAATGAGCAGTTCTTC. It encodes CASSPDRGTYNEQFF.

V gene TRBV25-1 combines with J gene TRBJ1-6; D gene ambiguous. Trimming pared 6 bases from V and 8 bases from J, leaving 8 bases between. In germline, CDR1 is MGHDK, CDR2 SYGVNS. This CDR3 has 12 amino acids. CDR3 sequence reads: CASRVQDSPLHF. CDR3 nucleotide sequence: TGTGCCAGCAGAGTTCAGGATTCACCCCTCCACTTT.

This clonotype showed up just a few times. The chain carries TRBV6-5 and TRBJ2-7, with D unclear. V was pared by 0 bases and J by 6 bases, with 15 bases between. Germline V CDR1 and CDR2: MNHEY, SVGAGI. The length of the CDR3 is 15 residues. CDR3: CASSYSSATSPEQYF. The CDR3 DNA reads TGTGCCAGCAGTTACTCCTCGGCCACCTCTCCCGAGCAGTACTTC.